This T cell receptor (beta chain) was documented in a study of shared clonotypes between healthy human individuals (dated by TCRdb to the early 2020s). With respect to the entire study: A couple of women and three men aged 18 to 49 years were included in the cohort. To increase sequencing depth and limit assay-specific biases, TCR repertoire library preparation and sequencing were carried out by different laboratories using diverse techniques. Between about 0.9 and 9 billion PBMCs per donor were obtained by leukapheresis. Blood TCR repertoires of roughly five healthy adults were deeply sequenced to estimate repertoire size and the extent of clonotype sharing between individuals. For each donor, CD4 naive and CD4 memory were each given three plates, CD8 naive was given two plates, and CD8 memory was given one plate.

Using the deep immunoSEQ assay, TCR CDR3 regions were amplified from genomic DNA by multiplex PCR. Genomic DNA extracted from each cell subset was distributed evenly over all wells of several immunoSEQ 96-well plates, and each plate served as one replicate. For sorted subsets, approximately 210 ng genomic DNA, equal to 25,000 to 35,000 T cell genomes, was loaded into each replicate PCR. Purified libraries were measured with a Qubit 3.0 fluorometer, size-checked on a Bioanalyzer 2100, and measured again with the KAPA Library Quantification kit. Each immunoSEQ 96-well plate was sequenced on its own single-read 150-cycle Illumina NextSeq 550 flow cell. From the authors' description of their analysis: Because the immunoSEQ output included only junctional sequences and no quality scores, the filtering could not be the same as the filtering used for full-length reads. To assign V/J genes and CDR3, sequences were annotated against IMGT germline references using PyIR, a Python wrapper for IgBLAST v1.9. Reads were removed for weak V/J assignments (E-value above 1e-6), missing CDR3, stop codons, out-of-frame junctions, or ambiguous translated residues. V3J clonotypes were defined by identical inferred V gene, J gene, and CDR3 amino acid sequence. Percentage overlap between repertoires was computed as shared unique clonotypes divided by the size of the smaller repertoire. Three approaches were used to assess repertoire richness: RTK rarefaction, the Chao1 estimator, and Recon v2.1 estimates of unobserved clonotypes. Generation probabilities were computed with OLGA for all TCRbeta clonotypes obtained by the gDNA method from several donors. The source is immuneACCESS, and TCRdb retained only in-frame sequences with V and J called. Part of the clones is not carried over; for the studies checked, unresolved V genes explain less than half of this, and the remainder is unexplained. For V, J and clone size, that table is used; D and trimming come from the DNA. The sample table records about 1.5 million clones; roughly 98% of these occur just once. Of the sample, about 0.4% is held by the ten largest clones.

The donors were healthy, HIV-negative adults who had no recently reported acute infections or vaccinations. Every donor was a Caucasian adult living in Nashville, Tennessee, USA. CD4+ T cells were enriched by magnetic negative selection; naive cells were then positively selected on CD45RA, and the negative fraction formed the memory subset. Blood was collected by leukapheresis, and PBMCs were isolated by Ficoll-Histopaque density gradient centrifugation and then cryopreserved in liquid nitrogen vapor phase. Analytical flow cytometry was used to check the purity and quantity of each magnetically sorted T cell population. Each sorted fraction had its genomic DNA isolated and then quantified by UV absorbance on a Nanodrop 2000c. With respect to this clone: Its cognate antigen has yet to be identified. No quality values exist for individual bases; no much larger clone is one base distant. This sample includes further DNA sequences coding for the same CDR3.

Cut back by 2 bases and 3 bases, the V and J ends lie 4 bases apart. From cysteine to phenylalanine, the CDR3 is 12 amino acids long. Left in the record is the CDR3 DNA by itself, 36 bases read in frame from the first base. The germline V gene provides CDR1 SGDLS and CDR2 YYNGEE. Broad study findings and their caveats: Larger estimated clonotype richness was generally found for naive subsets than for memory subsets. Based on pairwise subsampling, the degree of clonotype sharing among donors was expected to be affected by sequencing depth. Even with the large sequencing depth, rarefaction of the sorted-subset datasets indicated that sequencing was incomplete. Compared with non-shared clonotypes, the clonotypes found in all four sorted-subset donors had higher generation probabilities. Only blood was sampled, and tissue TCR repertoires likely differ from those in blood. Because the study included a small number of donors, the genetic and exposure-history diversity represented was limited. Across a few donors, approximately 4.6% of naive CD4, approximately 3.6% of naive CD8, around 2.1% of memory CD4, and over 0.35% of memory CD8 clonotypes were shared.

The sample comprised naive CD4+ T cells sorted from blood. The cell subset or site tag for this specimen amounts to: CD45RA+ positively selected. The V and J segments used are TRBV9 and TRBJ2-3, with an unclear D gene assignment. This receptor was taken from a young man in good health. This receptor carries the CDR3 CASSVNTDTQYF. Read as DNA, the sequence is TGTGCCAGCAGCGTTAATACAGATACGCAGTATTTT.